Sequencing of this T cell receptor (beta chain) was carried out in a study of cytomegalovirus exposure and HLA in healthy donors. This clone was seen once. What it binds is not known. 13 Jbeta primers and 60 Vbeta primers were used for the PCR. Data came from immunoSEQ multiplex PCR; TCRdb stores just in-frame clones and leaves some out. The repertoire holds tens of thousands of clones, with roughly 86% as singletons. Whole-study findings and limits: Accurate predictions that matched the HLA-A and HLA-B alleles of most subjects were reportedly made from TCR beta sequences. When presence/absence was analysed, sequencing depth was taken to be roughly uniform across donors. In a later analysis, HLA-associated beta chains showed higher expansion and lower generation probabilities than comparable chains.

The CDR3 is made up of 15 amino acids. Trimming pared 2 bases from V and 0 bases from J, leaving 9 bases between. Germline lookup yields CDR1 SGHTS and CDR2 YDEGEE. Specimen: PBMCs. J is TRBJ2-1 and V is TRBV5-8, with D maybe TRBD2 (5 bases). The origin of this receptor is a man in his late teens or twenties in good health and CMV-seronegative. The CDR3 loop reads CASSFGLDSYNEQFF. The CDR3 DNA reads TGTGCCAGCAGCTTCGGACTGGACTCCTACAATGAGCAGTTCTTC.